This T cell receptor (beta chain) was captured by sequencing in a study of blood T cell repertoires in COVID-19. Background on the study: The origin of the acute and convalescent COVID-19 samples was the United States, Italy and Spain. T cells, B-cell-depleted T cells, or PBMCs supplied cDNA or gDNA.

The CDR3 totals 16 residues. Germline CDR1 reads MGHRA; CDR2 reads YSYEKL. J lost 1 base, V lost 3 bases, and 9 bases had no gene match. Authors' processing steps: Amplifying reference gene primers gave estimates of nucleated cell counts. TCRdb's copy holds only in-frame clones and misses some; the assay was immunoSEQ multiplex PCR. The V and J calls and clone size were taken over from that table, and D and trimming were inferred from the DNA. The table lists hundreds of thousands of clones, 92% of them singletons. The Seattle site enrolled patients during active infection and followed them longitudinally.

Sequences were obtained from peripheral blood. This receptor was obtained from a man in his sixties with COVID-19, enrolled during active disease. This sequence joins TRBV4-1 and TRBJ2-7, with 7 bases fitting TRBD2. The CDR3 here is CASSHTTRTRSYEQYF. CDR3 nucleotides: TGCGCCAGCAGCCACACGACTAGGACTAGGTCCTACGAGCAGTACTTC.